Listed here are 18 T cell receptor beta chains from one sample, sequenced in a study of T cell changes during pregnancy in multiple sclerosis. Clones were sequenced by immunoSEQ multiplex PCR, and TCRdb holds only the in-frame ones, with some missing. Among 60,000 or so clones listed, more than 80% were seen once. The material was CD4+ T cells from peripheral blood mononuclear cells, obtained after pregnancy. The receptors shown here come from a female donor in good health, enrolled as a control in a pregnancy study.

The chain recombines TRBV2 with TRBJ2-3; no definite D call. Germline loops: CDR1 SNHLY, CDR2 FYNNEI. Trimming removed 3 bases at V and 2 bases at J, with 9 bases between. The CDR3 is 14 residues long. The CDR3 sequence: CASSDRVPTDTQYF. The CDR3 DNA is TGTGCCAGCAGTGACCGGGTCCCCACAGATACGCAGTATTTT. Variable domain in full (rest from reference TRBV2 and TRBJ2-3): EPEVTQTPSHQVTQMGQEVILRCVPISNHLYFYWYRQILGQKVEFLVSFYNNEISEKSEIFDDQFSVERPDGSNFTLKIRSTKLEDSAMYFCASSDRVPTDTQYFGPGTRLTVL.

CDR3 region: CASSSAGKNQPQHF. In DNA form, the CDR3 reads TGTGCCAGCAGTTCCGCCGGGAAAAATCAGCCCCAGCATTTT. The chain has TRBV6-5 and TRBJ1-5; the D is unclear. The V gene's germline CDR1 is MNHEY and CDR2 SVGAGI. The CDR3 extends over 14 amino acids. V shed 4 bases and J shed 4 bases, with 11 bases lying between them.

The chain employs TRBV7-8 and TRBJ1-5, with D possibly matching TRBD1 (5 bases). Between the trimmed V and J ends, which lost 2 bases and 0 bases, there was a span of 17 bases. There are 18 residues in the CDR3. The germline CDR1 and CDR2 sequences are SGHVS and FQNEAQ. The CDR3 nucleotides are TGTGCCAGCAGCTTACGGAGACACCAGGGCTATAGCAATCAGCCCCAGCATTTT. As protein: CASSLRRHQGYSNQPQHF. Looking up the rest from reference TRBV7-8 and TRBJ1-5 gives the full variable domain: GAGVSQSPRYKVAKRGQDVALRCDPISGHVSLFWYQQALGQGPEFLTYFQNEAQLDKSGLPSDRFFAERPEGSVSTLKIQRTQQEDSAVYLCASSLRRHQGYSNQPQHFGDGTRLSIL.

The rearrangement joins TRBV5-1 to TRBJ1-2, with TRBD1 as a possible D gene (5 bases). The V end lost 5 bases, the J end lost 3 bases, and 17 bases lay between the germline ends. The CDR3 runs to 15 residues. CDR1 and CDR2 (germline): SGHRS, YFSETQ. In DNA form, the CDR3 reads TGCGCCAGCAGTATTGATGGGGGGAGTGACTATGGCTACACCTTC. The encoded protein is CASSIDGGSDYGYTF.

The genes are TRBV29-1 and TRBJ2-3; maybe TRBD2 (6 bases). Germline CDR1 is SQVTM and CDR2 is ANQGSEA. The CDR3 has 15 amino acids. Trimming shortened V by 1 base and J by 0 bases, and 11 bases separated the two germline ends. CDR3 region: CSVEGGGVSTDTQYF. In DNA, the CDR3 is TGCAGCGTTGAAGGTGGCGGGGTTAGCACAGATACGCAGTATTTT.

The chain joins TRBV6-1 to TRBJ2-7; no clear D. Germline V gene lookup returns CDR1 MNHNS and CDR2 SASEGT. This CDR3 has 11 residues. The V and J ends lost 6 bases and 1 base respectively, with 4 bases between them. The CDR3 region is CASRASYEQYF. CDR3 nucleotides: TGTGCCAGCAGGGCTTCCTACGAGCAGTACTTC.

The chain is built from TRBV25-1 and TRBJ2-7; 7 positions agree with TRBD1. V gave up 3 bases and J gave up 2 bases; unmatched junction bases: 1. The CDR3 totals 13 residues. Germline loops: CDR1 MGHDK, CDR2 SYGVNS. CDR3 coding DNA: TGTGCCAGCAGTGAGACAGGGACCTACGAGCAGTACTTC. It is translated as CASSETGTYEQYF.

CDR3 sequence (DNA): TGTGCCTGGAGGGACCCCCGGGGGTTTTACCAAGAGACCCAGTACTTC. This sequence encodes CAWRDPRGFYQETQYF. The chain uses TRBV30 and TRBJ2-5, with D possibly matching TRBD2 (6 bases). CDR1 GTSNPN and CDR2 SVGIG come from the germline V gene (reference sequence). V shed 3 bases and J shed 0 bases, with 17 bases lying between them. CDR3 length: 16 amino acids.

The rearrangement links TRBV10-3 to TRBJ2-1, with 7 bases fitting TRBD2. The CDR3 runs to 19 residues. V lost 6 bases, J lost 0 bases, and 17 bases stayed unmatched. Germline CDR1 and CDR2: ENHRY and SYGVKD. Here the CDR3 reads CAIRGQASGPLSSYNEQFF. In DNA, the CDR3 is TGTGCCATCAGAGGGCAGGCTAGCGGTCCACTCAGCTCCTACAATGAGCAGTTCTTC.

Notes on this clone: A junction end diverges from the germline sequence, so it may reflect a read error. J is TRBJ2-1 and V is TRBV5-4; no clear D. Germline V gene lookup returns CDR1 SGHNT and CDR2 YYREEE (reference sequence). The CDR3 totals 15 residues. The CDR3 here is CASSLAELTRNKQFF. The CDR3 coding sequence is TGTGCCAGCAGCTTGGCAGAGCTGACTCGCAATAAGCAGTTCTTC.

The chain is built from TRBV19 and TRBJ2-5; D is possibly TRBD1 (8 bases). The CDR3 length is 16 residues. Germline V lookup: CDR1 LNHDA, CDR2 SQIVND (reference sequence). Trimming removed 6 bases from V and 4 bases from J, with 21 bases in between. The CDR3 DNA is TGTGCCAGTAGGAAGACAGGGGAGGGTCATGGAGAGACCCAGTACTTC. The encoded protein is CASRKTGEGHGETQYF.

This sequence joins TRBV7-2 and TRBJ2-3, with 15 bases aligning to TRBD2. The V segment lost 5 bases and the J segment 5 bases; nucleotides outside the gene matches: 5. The CDR3 loop spans 16 amino acids. Germline V gene lookup returns CDR1 SGHTA and CDR2 FQGNSA. The CDR3 protein is CASSLVGLAGGDTQYF. The DNA of the CDR3 is TGTGCCAGCAGCCTAGTGGGACTAGCGGGGGGAGATACGCAGTATTTT.

This chain joins TRBV18 and TRBJ1-2; D gene uncertain. Between the trimmed V and J ends, which lost 0 bases and 4 bases, there was a span of 12 bases. The CDR3 length is 15 residues. Germline CDR1 KGHSH, CDR2 LQKENI. The CDR3 coding sequence is TGTGCCAGCTCACCACCGGTGGAGCGGGTCTATGGCTACACCTTC. Translated, it gives CASSPPVERVYGYTF.

The chain employs TRBV7-8 and TRBJ1-2; no clear D. The germline V and J ends were trimmed by 5 bases and 3 bases, with 7 bases remaining between them. The CDR3 has 12 residues. Germline CDR1 reads SGHVS; CDR2 reads FQNEAQ. The CDR3 DNA is TGTGCCAGCAGCCCCGAGGACTATGGCTACACCTTC. Its protein is CASSPEDYGYTF.

The rearrangement links TRBV29-1 to TRBJ2-7, with TRBD1 matching over 7 bases. V lost 5 bases, J lost 5 bases, and 12 bases stayed unmatched. The CDR3 extends over 14 amino acids. CDR1 and CDR2 from the germline V gene are SQVTM and ANQGSEA. Here the CDR3 reads CSVLFRQGRNEQYF. DNA of the CDR3: TGCAGCGTTCTGTTTCGACAGGGACGCAACGAGCAGTACTTC.

This sequence joins TRBV2 and TRBJ1-2, with D tentatively TRBD1 (5 bases). Germline CDR1 SNHLY, CDR2 FYNNEI. This CDR3 has 13 residues. Trimming removed 6 bases from V and 2 bases from J, with 10 bases in between. CDR3 nucleotide sequence: TGTGCCAGCAGCAGGGCGGTGAACTATGGCTACACCTTC. As protein: CASSRAVNYGYTF.

The V call is TRBV6-1, the J call TRBJ2-5; 11 bases map to TRBD2. Germline trimming cut 2 bases from V and 5 bases from J; bases unmatched to any gene: 4. This CDR3 has 15 amino acids. The germline V gene has CDR1 MNHNS and CDR2 SASEGT. CDR3 region: CASSELAGGFETQYF. Written as DNA, the CDR3 is TGTGCCAGCAGTGAACTAGCGGGGGGTTTCGAGACCCAGTACTTC.

V and J are TRBV7-9 and TRBJ2-1, with TRBD2 matching over 8 bases. Germline loops: CDR1 SEHNR, CDR2 FQNEAQ (reference sequence). With 7 bases clipped from V and 7 bases from J, the junction kept 15 bases outside the gene matches. The CDR3 loop spans 16 amino acids. CDR3 loop: CASTPGYGGARNEQFF. In DNA, the CDR3 is TGTGCCAGCACCCCCGGGTACGGGGGGGCCCGAAATGAGCAGTTCTTC.